This passage covers 17 T cell receptor beta chains from one sample sequenced in a study of early T cells in non-severe SARS-CoV-2 infection. In TCRdb, the 5' RACE reads were re-called with MiXCR into one record per CDR3 protein. There are 55,000 to 80,000 distinct CDR3 sequences in the sample; about an eighth occur only once, and about 5.8% lies in the top ten. Source: whole blood, taken at baseline. The receptors stem from an adult who was a healthcare worker with PCR-confirmed SARS-CoV-2 infection or an uninfected control (not recorded which).

In its sample, this clonotype was seen a few times. The J gene is TRBJ2-3, the V gene TRBV12-3 or TRBV12-4; D may be TRBD1 or TRBD2 (6 bases each). The CDR3 extends over 14 amino acids. V lost 2 bases and J 5 bases, leaving 11 bases between the germline ends. The CDR3 is CASSLSGAQDTQYF. The CDR3, as DNA: TGTGCCAGCAGTTTATCGGGGGCTCAAGATACGCAGTATTTT.

The genes are TRBV6-1 and TRBJ2-7; D gene uncertain. Germline V gene data show CDR1 as MNHNS and CDR2 as SASEGT. The CDR3 contains 14 residues. The germline V and J ends were trimmed by 3 bases and 0 bases, with 9 bases remaining between them. CDR3 amino acids: CASSEGWASYEQYF. CDR3 DNA: TGTGCCAGCAGTGAGGGGTGGGCCTCCTACGAGCAGTACTTC.

The J gene is TRBJ2-5, the V gene TRBV5-4; D gene ambiguous. CDR1 and CDR2 from the germline V gene are SGHNT and YYREEE (reference sequence). V was cut by 0 bases and J by 5 bases, with 11 bases left in between. The CDR3 consists of 14 residues. The CDR3 loop is CASSLGSMSETQYF. CDR3 in DNA: TGTGCCAGCAGCTTGGGGAGTATGTCGGAGACCCAGTACTTC.

In its sample, this clonotype was seen a few times. J is TRBJ2-5 and V is TRBV18; no clear D gene. This CDR3 has 10 residues. V was shortened by 8 bases and J by 10 bases, with 11 bases between the two germline ends. Germline V gives CDR1 KGHSH, CDR2 LQKENI. This chain's CDR3 is CASPTIGQYF. DNA for the CDR3: TGTGCCAGCCCTACTATCGGCCAGTACTTC.

This clonotype was found many times. The chain recombines TRBV2 with TRBJ1-4; TRBD1 is a possible D gene (5 bases). Looked up from germline, CDR1 is SNHLY and CDR2 is FYNNEI. The CDR3 covers 16 residues. V dropped 3 bases and J dropped 7 bases, with 18 bases sitting between them. CDR3 bases: TGTGCCAGCAGTGAGCGGACTCCAGGGAACGGTGAAAAACTGTTTTTT. Residues: CASSERTPGNGEKLFF.

This clonotype showed up just a few times. The chain links TRBV29-1 to TRBJ2-1; perhaps TRBD2 as D (6 bases). The length of the CDR3 is 10 residues. V lost 7 bases and J lost 9, with 10 bases in between. The germline V gene has CDR1 SQVTM and CDR2 ANQGSEA. The CDR3 DNA reads as TGCAGCGGAGGGACTGGTGAGCAGTTCTTC. Its translation: CSGGTGEQFF.

This chain links TRBV19 with TRBJ2-1; 8 positions match TRBD1. This CDR3 contains 16 residues. Per the germline V gene, CDR1 is LNHDA and CDR2 is SQIVND (reference sequence). V lost 1 base to trimming and J lost 4 bases; unmatched junction nucleotides: 6. The CDR3: CASSIGGTGLYNEQFF. CDR3 bases: TGTGCCAGTAGTATAGGAGGGACAGGCCTATACAATGAGCAGTTCTTC.

This clonotype came up a few times. CDR3 region: CASSPNEASWTDTQYF. CDR3 nucleotide sequence: TGTGCCAGCTCACCCAATGAGGCTAGTTGGACAGATACGCAGTATTTT. V usage is TRBV18 and J usage is TRBJ2-3; D is undetermined. Trimming took off 3 bases at V and 3 bases at J, with 16 bases between the two ends. This CDR3 has 16 residues. Germline-derived CDR1 and CDR2 are KGHSH and LQKENI.

This clonotype was observed at least ten times. The CDR3 reads CASSSRGTVSSYNEQFF. The CDR3 nucleotides read TGTGCCAGCAGTTCTCGAGGGACAGTTAGCTCCTACAATGAGCAGTTCTTC. The chain couples TRBV27 to TRBJ2-1; 7 bases are shared with TRBD1. From germline, CDR1 is MNHEY and CDR2 SMNVEV (reference sequence). CDR3 length: 17 residues. Unmatched junction bases numbered 9, after V lost 4 bases and J lost 0 bases.

V is TRBV12-3 or TRBV12-4 and J is TRBJ2-1; TRBD1 agrees at 7 bases. This CDR3 comprises 12 residues. J was trimmed by 10 bases and V by 3 bases; bases with no gene match: 3. The CDR3 DNA reads TGTGCCAGCAGTTTCGGACAGGTCGAGCAGTTCTTC. Amino acids: CASSFGQVEQFF.

This clonotype has at least ten counts. The rearrangement uses TRBV5-1 and TRBJ1-6; D is unresolved. Germline V gene sequence: CDR1 SGHRS, CDR2 YFSETQ. With 5 bases removed from V and 2 bases from J, the gap between germline ends came to 11 bases. CDR3 length equals 15 residues. DNA for the CDR3: TGCGCCAGCAGACTCCAGGAGACCTATAATTCACCCCTCCACTTT. Its translation: CASRLQETYNSPLHF.

This clonotype has a handful of counts. V usage is TRBV7-9 and J usage is TRBJ2-1; D is ambiguous. The CDR3 length is 12 residues. The germline CDR1 and CDR2 sequences are SEHNR and FQNEAQ (reference sequence). V was cut by 2 bases and J by 10 bases, with 9 bases left in between. The CDR3 is CASSLLPREQFF. The DNA for the CDR3 is TGTGCCAGCAGCTTACTCCCTCGGGAGCAGTTCTTC.

This clonotype was counted between two and nine times. The chain links TRBV7-9 to TRBJ2-1; 10 nucleotides line up with TRBD2. This CDR3 is 13 amino acids long. After removal of 4 bases from V and 13 bases from J, the junction contained 7 bases not matched to a gene. CDR1 is SEHNR, CDR2 FQNEAQ, per germline (reference sequence). This CDR3 is CASSSWVAGGQFF. The CDR3, as DNA: TGTGCCAGCAGCTCTTGGGTAGCGGGGGGACAGTTCTTC.

Many counts were recorded for this clonotype. The rearrangement joins TRBV27 to TRBJ1-4; D ambiguous. Germline CDR1 and CDR2: MNHEY and SMNVEV (reference sequence). The CDR3 loop spans 15 amino acids. The ends were cut back, 2 bases at V and 3 bases at J, with 10 bases in the middle. CDR3 bases: TGTGCCAGCAGTTTAATGGGTTTGGCTAATGAAAAACTGTTTTTT. This sequence encodes CASSLMGLANEKLFF.

The rearrangement joins TRBV6-2 or TRBV6-3 to TRBJ2-4; 7 bases align to TRBD1. CDR1 is MNHEY, CDR2 SVGEGT, per germline. The V gene end was trimmed by 6 bases and the J gene end by 1 base; junction bases not matched to a gene: 9. The CDR3 contains 16 residues. The CDR3 spells CASRVQGVLAKNIQYF. The CDR3 coding sequence is TGTGCCAGCAGGGTTCAGGGGGTCTTGGCCAAAAACATTCAGTACTTC.

J is TRBJ1-2 and V is TRBV7-2; 9 nucleotides match TRBD1. The junction had 7 bases not matched to a gene; V was cut back by 4 bases and J by 4 bases. The CDR3 length is 15 residues. CDR1 is SGHTA and CDR2 is FQGNSA in the germline V gene. The CDR3 protein is CASSSTGQGTYGYTF. The CDR3 DNA sequence: TGTGCCAGCAGCTCAACAGGACAGGGGACCTATGGCTACACCTTC.

This clonotype occurred a few times. Germline is not matched at one junction end, which may reflect a read error. The chain combines TRBV27 with TRBJ2-7; TRBD2 might be the D (6 bases). Germline CDR1 is MNHEY and CDR2 is SMNVEV (reference sequence). The CDR3 is 15 amino acids. Here the CDR3 reads CASSLSGLGIHEQYF. The DNA for the CDR3 is TGTGCCAGCAGTCTATCGGGACTGGGGATCCACGAGCAGTACTTC.